This TCR beta chain originates from a study of cytomegalovirus exposure and HLA in healthy donors. V trimming: 5 bases; J trimming: 5 bases; junction bases outside the gene matches: 8. The germline CDR1 and CDR2 sequences are MNHEY and SMNVEV (reference sequence). The CDR3 loop spans 14 amino acids. Sequencing used immunoSEQ multiplex PCR; TCRdb keeps in-frame clones, though not all of them. The table has 150,000 to 200,000 clones, about 80% seen once. The gene calls are TRBV27 and TRBJ2-5; the match to TRBD1 covers 7 bases. Material: PBMCs. The TCR comes from a woman aged 18-29 years in good health and CMV-seropositive. In DNA, the CDR3 is TGTGCCAGCAGTGCGGACAGGACCTGGGAGACCCAGTACTTC. It specifies CASSADRTWETQYF.